These 10 T cell receptor beta chains share one sample of origin, sequenced in a study of blood T cell repertoires in COVID-19. The assay was immunoSEQ multiplex PCR, and TCRdb's table has in-frame clones only and misses some. The sample records around 260,000 clones, around nine tenths being singletons. Sequences were obtained from peripheral blood. The source is a woman aged 55-69 years with COVID-19, enrolled during active disease.

J is TRBJ2-1 and V is TRBV19; 8 bases map to TRBD2. Trimming removed 6 bases from V and 7 bases from J; junction bases left unmatched: 8. The CDR3 loop spans 14 amino acids. The germline V gene encodes CDR1 LNHDA and CDR2 SQIVND (reference sequence). For the CDR3, the DNA is TGTGCCAGTAGCACGGGGGGGATTTCAAATGAGCAGTTCTTC. Translated, it gives CASSTGGISNEQFF.

This sequence joins TRBV6-5 and TRBJ1-2; no reliable D call. The CDR3 is 15 amino acids. In germline, CDR1 is MNHEY, CDR2 SVGAGI. With 6 bases removed from V and 7 bases from J, the gap between germline ends came to 21 bases. This CDR3 reads CASSRARASKVGYTF. Here the CDR3 DNA reads TGTGCCAGCAGCCGGGCGCGGGCCAGCAAAGTTGGCTACACCTTC.

This clone has a single count. This chain uses TRBV19 with TRBJ2-3; TRBD2 agrees at 11 bases. Trimming took 5 bases from V and 2 from J; bases not matched to a gene: 6. Germline V gene sequence: CDR1 LNHDA, CDR2 SQIVND (reference sequence). This CDR3 is built from 16 residues. This CDR3 is CASSQGTSGFTDTQYF. The CDR3 DNA sequence: TGTGCCAGTAGTCAAGGGACTAGCGGATTCACAGATACGCAGTATTTT. The whole variable domain, remainder taken from reference TRBV19 and TRBJ2-3, is DGGITQSPKYLFRKEGQNVTLSCEQNLNHDAMYWYRQDPGQGLRLIYYSQIVNDFQKGDIAEGYSVSREKKESFPLTVTSAQKNPTAFYLCASSQGTSGFTDTQYFGPGTRLTVL.

The genes are TRBV27 and TRBJ1-4, with TRBD1 identical over 8 bases. This CDR3 has 15 residues. Losses at the gene ends were 3 bases for V and 5 bases for J; bases not matched to a gene: 5. Germline values: CDR1 MNHEY, CDR2 SMNVEV (reference sequence). CDR3 nucleotide sequence: TGTGCCAGCAGTTTGAGGGGGACAGGCAATGAAAAACTGTTTTTT. It codes for CASSLRGTGNEKLFF.

V gene TRBV28 combines with J gene TRBJ2-2; perhaps TRBD2 as D (5 bases). Germline CDR1 MDHEN, CDR2 SYDVKM. This CDR3 has 14 amino acids. Trimming cost V 3 bases and J 4 bases, with 9 bases left between them. CDR3 nucleotide sequence: TGTGCCAGCAGTTTCGTGCGGGCCACCGGGGAGCTGTTTTTT. Translated: CASSFVRATGELFF.

The chain employs TRBV24-1 and TRBJ2-5; possibly TRBD2 for D (6 bases). V was clipped by 0 bases and J by 7 bases, with 11 bases between them. The CDR3 contains 14 residues. The V gene's germline CDR1 is KGHDR and CDR2 SFDVKD. The CDR3 nucleotides read TGTGCCACCAGTGATTTGTTCGGGGGTCGGACCCAGTACTTC. It translates to CATSDLFGGRTQYF.

This clone came up a few times. The V gene is TRBV6-5, the J gene TRBJ2-7, with TRBD2 identical over 7 bases. Trimming at V came to 8 bases and at J to 1 base, leaving 5 bases not matched to a gene. The CDR3 spans 13 residues. The germline V gene encodes CDR1 MNHEY and CDR2 SVGAGI. This chain's CDR3 is CASGREGSYEQYF. CDR3 nucleotide sequence: TGTGCCAGCGGGAGGGAGGGATCCTACGAGCAGTACTTC.

The rearrangement joins TRBV7-8 to TRBJ1-2; TRBD1 matches at 7 bases. CDR1 and CDR2 (germline): SGHVS, FQNEAQ. CDR3 length: 13 residues. J was trimmed by 4 bases and V by 5 bases; bases with no gene match: 4. The CDR3 here is CASSPGTAYGYTF. CDR3 sequence (DNA): TGTGCCAGCAGCCCTGGGACAGCCTATGGCTACACCTTC. Complete variable domain (other parts from reference TRBV7-8 and TRBJ1-2): GAGVSQSPRYKVAKRGQDVALRCDPISGHVSLFWYQQALGQGPEFLTYFQNEAQLDKSGLPSDRFFAERPEGSVSTLKIQRTQQEDSAVYLCASSPGTAYGYTFGSGTRLTVV.

J is TRBJ2-1 and V is TRBV9; the D gene is possibly TRBD2 (6 bases). The CDR3 sequence is 15 residues long. Germline V gene sequence: CDR1 SGDLS, CDR2 YYNGEE. V was trimmed by 4 bases and J by 4 bases, leaving 15 bases between them. The CDR3 nucleotides read TGTGCCAGCAGCAAGGAGGGGACGGCTTACAATGAGCAGTTCTTC. Translation: CASSKEGTAYNEQFF.

V is TRBV12-3 or TRBV12-4 and J is TRBJ2-1; 8 nucleotides line up with TRBD1. With V trimmed by 6 bases and J by 14 bases, 6 bases remained unmatched. This CDR3 is 11 amino acids long. The CDR3 nucleotides are TGTGCCAGCAGACAGACAGGGGCTAAGTTCTTC. Its translation: CASRQTGAKFF.